Following are 5 T cell receptor beta chains from one sample sequenced in a study of T cells in Graves' hyperthyroidism and ophthalmopathy. Amplification yielded TCR beta CDR3 regions, with RNA transcripts as the source. The HTBI primer set drove a first-round RT-PCR of the TCR CDR3. TCRdb passed the multiplex PCR reads through MiXCR, listing each CDR3 protein once. The repertoire holds about 610,000 distinct CDR3 sequences, with over 12% as singletons. The sequenced material came from blood. The source is a woman in her thirties or forties with Graves' ophthalmopathy.

V usage is TRBV7-9 and J usage is TRBJ2-5, with D perhaps TRBD1 (6 bases). CDR1 and CDR2 (germline): SEHNR, FQNEAQ (reference sequence). V gave up 2 bases and J gave up 5 bases, with 12 bases separating them. This CDR3 region has 14 residues. CDR3 in DNA: TGTGCCAGCAGCTTACTCTCAACAGGGGAGACCCAGTACTTC. It codes for CASSLLSTGETQYF.

This clonotype was recorded many times. The rearrangement links TRBV11-2 to TRBJ2-5, with TRBD2 matching 9 bases. This CDR3 has 15 residues. From germline, CDR1 is SGHAT and CDR2 FQNNGV. V trimming: 5 bases; J trimming: 4 bases; junction bases outside the gene matches: 8. The CDR3 DNA reads as TGTGCCAGCAGCAGAGGGACTAGCTTTAGAGAGACCCAGTACTTC. It codes for CASSRGTSFRETQYF.

This clonotype was recorded many times. The V gene is TRBV12-5, the J gene TRBJ2-2; D gene uncertain. Trimming stripped 2 bases from V and 3 bases from J, with 13 bases between. This CDR3 has 16 residues. Germline lookup yields CDR1 LGHNT and CDR2 FRNRAP. The chain's CDR3 is CASGLTSEHYTGELFF. For the CDR3, the DNA is TGTGCTAGTGGTTTGACCTCGGAACACTACACCGGGGAGCTGTTTTTT.

This clonotype was seen at least ten times. The V gene is TRBV30, the J gene TRBJ2-2, with D possibly being TRBD1 (6 bases). Germline V gene lookup returns CDR1 GTSNPN and CDR2 SVGIG (reference sequence). CDR3 size: 15 residues. The V end was cut by 3 bases, the J end by 4 bases, with 15 bases between. CDR3 nucleotides: TGTGCCTGGAGGGTCGTGAGGGGGAGCACCGGGGAGCTGTTTTTT. Encoded protein: CAWRVVRGSTGELFF.

This clonotype was seen a few times. This chain links TRBV12-3 or TRBV12-4 with TRBJ2-7; D is undetermined. The CDR3 length is 15 residues. V was shortened by 6 bases and J by 2 bases, with 17 bases between the two germline ends. This CDR3 reads CASSQALGRTYEQYF. The CDR3 nucleotides are TGTGCCAGCAGCCAAGCCCTGGGCAGAACCTACGAGCAGTACTTC.